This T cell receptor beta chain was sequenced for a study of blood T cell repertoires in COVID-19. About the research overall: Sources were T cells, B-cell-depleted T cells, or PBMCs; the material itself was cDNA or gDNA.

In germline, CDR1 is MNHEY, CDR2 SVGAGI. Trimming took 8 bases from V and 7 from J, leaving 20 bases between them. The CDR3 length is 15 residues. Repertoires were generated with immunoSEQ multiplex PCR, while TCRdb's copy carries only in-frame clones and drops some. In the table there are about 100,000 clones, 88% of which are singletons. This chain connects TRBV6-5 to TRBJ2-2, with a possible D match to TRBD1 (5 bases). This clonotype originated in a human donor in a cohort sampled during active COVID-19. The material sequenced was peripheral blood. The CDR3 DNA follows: TGTGCCAGCCAGTGGGGCAGCCAAGGTAGCGGGGAGCTGTTTTTT. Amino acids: CASQWGSQGSGELFF.